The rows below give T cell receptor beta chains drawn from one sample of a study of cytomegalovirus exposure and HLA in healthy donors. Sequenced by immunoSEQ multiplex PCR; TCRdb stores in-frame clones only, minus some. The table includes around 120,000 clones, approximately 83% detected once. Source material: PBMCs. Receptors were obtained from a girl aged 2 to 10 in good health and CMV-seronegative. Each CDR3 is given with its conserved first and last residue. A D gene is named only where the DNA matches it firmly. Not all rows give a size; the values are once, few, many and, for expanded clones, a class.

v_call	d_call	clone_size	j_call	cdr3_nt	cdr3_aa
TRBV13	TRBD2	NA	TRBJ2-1	TGTGCCAGCAGCCCTAGACTAGCGGCTTACAATGAGCAGTTCTTC	CASSPRLAAYNEQFF
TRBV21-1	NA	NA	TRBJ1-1	TGTGCCAGCAGCTACATGCCTGGGAACACTGAAGCTTTCTTT	CASSYMPGNTEAFF
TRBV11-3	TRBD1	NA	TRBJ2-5	TGTGCCAGCAGCTTAGGGGACAGGGAGGGGACCCAGTACTTC	CASSLGDREGTQYF
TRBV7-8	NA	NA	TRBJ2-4	TGTGCCAGCAGCTTAGTTGGGGACTCCAAAAACATTCAGTACTTC	CASSLVGDSKNIQYF
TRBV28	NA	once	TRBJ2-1	TGTGCCAGCAGTCGTCCGGGGGGCCACAATGAGCAGTTCTTC	CASSRPGGHNEQFF
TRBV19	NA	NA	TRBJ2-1	TGTGCCAGTAGTATAGCGTTACTAGCTCATGAGCAGTTCTTC	CASSIALLAHEQFF
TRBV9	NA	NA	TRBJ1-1	TGTGCCAGCAGCCCAGGGCCGCGCCCCACTGAAGCTTTCTTT	CASSPGPRPTEAFF
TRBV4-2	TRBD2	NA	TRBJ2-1	TGTGCCAGCAGCCAAGATCTAGGGACGGCTAGCGGTGAGTTCTTC	CASSQDLGTASGEFF
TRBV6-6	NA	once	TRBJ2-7	TGTGCCAGCAAATCCTCAGGACAGCGGAATAATTACGAGCAGTACTTC	CASKSSGQRNNYEQYF
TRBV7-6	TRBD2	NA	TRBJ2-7	TGTGCCAGCAGCTTAGAGTCCGGGACTAGCTACGAGCAGTACTTC	CASSLESGTSYEQYF
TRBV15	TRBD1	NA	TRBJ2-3	TGTGCCACCAGCGGCCTTCGACAGGGGTTTCGCACAGATACGCAGTATTTT	CATSGLRQGFRTDTQYF
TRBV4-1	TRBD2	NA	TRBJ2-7	TGCGCCAGCAGCCAAGGGGTATCCCTAGCGGCCTACGAGCAGTACTTC	CASSQGVSLAAYEQYF
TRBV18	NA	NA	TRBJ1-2	TGTGCCAGCTCACAGATACAGGGAGGGGCCCTCCCCTATGGCTACACCTTC	CASSQIQGGALPYGYTF
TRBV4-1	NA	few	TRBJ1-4	TGCGCCAGCCGGGATCCGAGGGGGTTAAATGAAAAACTGTTTTTT	CASRDPRGLNEKLFF
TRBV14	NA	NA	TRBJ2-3	TGTGCCAGCAGCCGCCTAAGGGCGGGGATTACAGATACGCAGTATTTT	CASSRLRAGITDTQYF
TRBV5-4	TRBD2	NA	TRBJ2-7	TGTGCCAGCAGCCCCGGACTAGCGGGATACGAGCAGTACTTC	CASSPGLAGYEQYF
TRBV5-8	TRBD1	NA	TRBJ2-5	TGTGCCAGCAGCTTGGCCGGGACAGGGCGCCAGCGGGAGACCCAGTACTTC	CASSLAGTGRQRETQYF
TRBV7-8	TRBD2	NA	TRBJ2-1	TGTGCCAGCAGCTTCCCTCGACTAGCGGGGGGGACCAACAATGAGCAGTTCTTC	CASSFPRLAGGTNNEQFF
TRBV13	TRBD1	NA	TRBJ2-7	TGTGCCGGCAGCCCCGGGACAGGGGCCCCCCCGCAGTACTTC	CAGSPGTGAPPQYF
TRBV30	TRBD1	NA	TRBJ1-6	TGTGCCTGGAAGACAGGGAGGAGGAATTCACCCCTCCACTTT	CAWKTGRRNSPLHF
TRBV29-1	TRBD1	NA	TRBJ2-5	TGCAGCGGGAGCAGGGGGCTCCAAGAGACCCAGTACTTC	CSGSRGLQETQYF
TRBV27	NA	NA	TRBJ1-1	TGTGCCAGCAAAGTAATAGGGGGGAGGGGCACTGAAGCTTTCTTT	CASKVIGGRGTEAFF
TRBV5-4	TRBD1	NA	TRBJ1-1	TGTGCCAGCAGCAGGGGGACAGGTGGGTATGGCACTGAAGCTTTCTTT	CASSRGTGGYGTEAFF
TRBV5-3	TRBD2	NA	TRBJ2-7	TGTGCCAGAAGAGGGGGGACTAGACAATACGAGCAGTACTTC	CARRGGTRQYEQYF
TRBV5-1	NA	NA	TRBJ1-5	TGCGCCAGCAGCTTGGCAGGAGGGGAAGATCAGCCCCAGCATTTT	CASSLAGGEDQPQHF
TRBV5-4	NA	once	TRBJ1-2	TGTGCCAGCAGCTTGTCACTTTTCTATGGCTACACCTTC	CASSLSLFYGYTF
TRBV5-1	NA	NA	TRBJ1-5	TGCGCCAGCAGCTTGGAGGGGAACAATCAGCCCCAGCATTTT	CASSLEGNNQPQHF
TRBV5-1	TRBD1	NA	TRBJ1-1	TGCGCCAGTACAGGGACAGGGGTTGAAGCTTTCTTT	CASTGTGVEAFF
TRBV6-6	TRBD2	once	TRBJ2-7	TGTGCCAGCAGTTACTCCCTAGCGGGAGGGTACGAGCAGTACTTC	CASSYSLAGGYEQYF
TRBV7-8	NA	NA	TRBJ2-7	TGTGCCAGCAGCCCGACTTGGCCTAAGGAGCAGTACTTC	CASSPTWPKEQYF
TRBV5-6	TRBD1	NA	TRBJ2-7	TGTGCCAGCAGCTGGATGACAGGGGGGAACTACGAGCAGTACTTC	CASSWMTGGNYEQYF
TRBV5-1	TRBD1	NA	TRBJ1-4	TGCGCCAGCAGCTTGGGGGCAGGGACAGGGAATGAAAAACTGTTTTTT	CASSLGAGTGNEKLFF
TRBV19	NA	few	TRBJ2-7	TGTGCCAGTAGTATAGAAAGGGGTTCCTACGAGCAGTACTTC	CASSIERGSYEQYF
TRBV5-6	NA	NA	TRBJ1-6	TGTGCCAGCAGCCTGTCGGGAGTGGGATATAATTCACCCCTCCACTTT	CASSLSGVGYNSPLHF
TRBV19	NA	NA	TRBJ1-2	TGTGCCAGTCTAATCGGTCCGGGAGACTATGGCTACACCTTC	CASLIGPGDYGYTF
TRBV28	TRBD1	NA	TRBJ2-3	TGTGCCAGCAGTTTCTCGGGACAGCCACCCGATACGCAGTATTTT	CASSFSGQPPDTQYF
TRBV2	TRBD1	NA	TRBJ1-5	TGTGCCAGCAGCCAACAGGGGGCGCGTCAGCCCCAGCATTTT	CASSQQGARQPQHF
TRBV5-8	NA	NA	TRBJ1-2	TGTGCCAGCAGCTTATACAGGTTAAGCTATGGCTACACCTTC	CASSLYRLSYGYTF
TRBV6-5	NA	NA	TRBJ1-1	TGTGCCAGCAGTTACTTGAACAGGTACATGAACACTGAAGCTTTCTTT	CASSYLNRYMNTEAFF
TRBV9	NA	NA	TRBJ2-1	TGTGCCAGCAGCTTCAACAATGAGCAGTTCTTC	CASSFNNEQFF
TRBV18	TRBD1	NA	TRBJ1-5	TGTGCCAGCTCACCAGTAGGCAGGGGGCAGGGTCAGCCCCAGCATTTT	CASSPVGRGQGQPQHF
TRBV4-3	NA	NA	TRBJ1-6	TGCGCCAGCAGCCAAGAGGCCGGTGGACAGTATAATTCCCCCCTCCACTTT	CASSQEAGGQYNSPLHF
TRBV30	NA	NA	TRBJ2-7	TGTGCCTGGAATCCCCCACCACGGTTACACGAGCAGTACTTC	CAWNPPPRLHEQYF
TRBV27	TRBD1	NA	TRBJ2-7	TGTGCCAGTAGCCCGGGACAGGGGGCCTACGAGCAGTACTTC	CASSPGQGAYEQYF
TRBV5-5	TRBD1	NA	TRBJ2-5	TGTGCCAGCAGCTTAACAGGGGGCGTTGAGACCCAGTACTTC	CASSLTGGVETQYF
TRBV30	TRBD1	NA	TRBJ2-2	TGTGCCTGGATCCGGGACAGGGGTGCCGGGGAGCTGTTTTTT	CAWIRDRGAGELFF
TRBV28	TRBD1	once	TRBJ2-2	TGTGCCAGCAGTTTCCTGGACAGGGTGAGCGGGGAGCTGTTTTTT	CASSFLDRVSGELFF
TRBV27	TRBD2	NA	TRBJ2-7	TGTGCCAGCAGTTCAAAAAGTAGCGGGAGAGAGACCCGGGGGTTCACCTACGAGCAGTACTTC	CASSSKSSGRETRGFTYEQYF
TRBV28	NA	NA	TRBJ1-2	TGTGCCAGCAGTTCGAACTATGGCTACACCTTC	CASSSNYGYTF
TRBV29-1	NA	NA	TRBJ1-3	TGCAGCGTTTCGCGGGATCCTGGAAACACCATATATTTT	CSVSRDPGNTIYF
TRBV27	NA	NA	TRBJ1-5	TGTGCCAGCAGTTTGGAGGGATATAGCAATCAGCCCCAGCATTTT	CASSLEGYSNQPQHF
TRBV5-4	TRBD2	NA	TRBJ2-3	TGTGCCAGCAATGAAGGACTAGCGGGGGCCTCTAGCACAGATACGCAGTATTTT	CASNEGLAGASSTDTQYF
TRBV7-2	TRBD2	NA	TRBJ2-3	TGTGCCAGCAGCTTAGGCCCCAGAGCGGGGAGGGTCCCGCAGTATTTT	CASSLGPRAGRVPQYF
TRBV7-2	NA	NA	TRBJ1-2	TGTGCCAGCAGCTTAGACTACAGGGTTTATGGCTACACCTTC	CASSLDYRVYGYTF
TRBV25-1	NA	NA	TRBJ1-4	TGTGCCAGCAGTCCCTCAACTAATGAAAAACTGTTTTTT	CASSPSTNEKLFF
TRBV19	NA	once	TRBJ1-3	TGTGCCAGTAGTATTTCCAGGGACTCTGGAAACACCATATATTTT	CASSISRDSGNTIYF